This T cell receptor beta chain is drawn from a study of control samples from healthy donors and cancer patients (dated by TCRdb to about 2020). The library was made by the immunoSEQ multiplex PCR assay. As stored in TCRdb, this immuneACCESS dataset retains in-frame rearrangements with V and J assigned. A fraction of the clones does not appear; measured against another copy, unresolved V genes explain less than half of the discrepancy, and the remainder lacks a known reason. The sample has 150,000 to 200,000 clones on record, over 85% of them singletons. The ten most abundant clones make up about 11% of the sample. CDR3 length: 11 amino acids, cysteine to phenylalanine. Only CDR3 DNA is held: 33 bases, read in frame from base 1. CDR1 is given as MNHEY and CDR2 as SMNVEV, both from the germline V gene (reference sequence). Deletion took 8 bases off V and 5 bases off J, with a span of 9 bases between the germline ends.

A remark on this clone: No antigen is known for it. The input lacks base qualities; no much larger clone sits a single base away.

This sequence was found in a man between 25 and 39 years old in good health. The rearrangement combines TRBV27 with TRBJ1-1; the D gene identity is not certain. Sample: blood. The CDR3 reads CASVKGTEAFF. The nucleotide sequence reads TGTGCCAGCGTAAAGGGTACTGAAGCTTTCTTT.